This entry features one TCR beta chain sequence. This sample stems from a study of blood T cell repertoires in COVID-19. Study-level information: Sites in the United States, Italy and Spain provided acute and convalescent COVID-19 samples. The analysed material was cDNA or gDNA that came from T cells, B-cell-depleted T cells, or PBMCs.

In the original analysis: Nucleated cell counts were estimated from reference gene primer amplification. Using immunoSEQ multiplex PCR, the repertoire was profiled, and TCRdb retains in-frame clones only, with some absent. The D gene and trimming were derived from the DNA, and the V and J assignments and clone size from that table. The sample yields under 250,000 clones, roughly nine tenths seen once. Material for sequencing was peripheral blood. The receptor was derived from a woman in her sixties who had recovered from COVID-19.

The DNA of the CDR3 is TGTGCCAGTAGTATGGCCCTGACAGGACCTAACTATGGCTACACCTTC. The encoded protein is CASSMALTGPNYGYTF. The chain links TRBV19 to TRBJ1-2; TRBD1 might be the D (6 bases). The CDR3 is made up of 16 amino acids. The germline gives CDR1 LNHDA, CDR2 SQIVND (reference sequence). V lost 3 bases and J lost 0, with 14 bases in between.